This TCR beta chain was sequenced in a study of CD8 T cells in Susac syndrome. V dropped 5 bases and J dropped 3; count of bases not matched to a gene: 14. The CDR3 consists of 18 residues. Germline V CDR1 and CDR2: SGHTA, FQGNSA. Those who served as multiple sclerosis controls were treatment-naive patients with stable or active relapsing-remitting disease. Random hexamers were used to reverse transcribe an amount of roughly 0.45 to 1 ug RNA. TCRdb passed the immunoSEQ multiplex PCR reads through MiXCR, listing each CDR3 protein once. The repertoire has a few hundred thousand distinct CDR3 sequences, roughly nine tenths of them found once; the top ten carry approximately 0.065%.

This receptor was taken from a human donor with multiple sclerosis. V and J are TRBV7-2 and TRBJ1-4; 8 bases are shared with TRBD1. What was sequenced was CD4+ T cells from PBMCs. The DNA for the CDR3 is TGTGCCAGCAGCCAAGGACAGGGAAGGGGCGAATCTAATGAAAAACTGTTTTTT. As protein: CASSQGQGRGESNEKLFF.